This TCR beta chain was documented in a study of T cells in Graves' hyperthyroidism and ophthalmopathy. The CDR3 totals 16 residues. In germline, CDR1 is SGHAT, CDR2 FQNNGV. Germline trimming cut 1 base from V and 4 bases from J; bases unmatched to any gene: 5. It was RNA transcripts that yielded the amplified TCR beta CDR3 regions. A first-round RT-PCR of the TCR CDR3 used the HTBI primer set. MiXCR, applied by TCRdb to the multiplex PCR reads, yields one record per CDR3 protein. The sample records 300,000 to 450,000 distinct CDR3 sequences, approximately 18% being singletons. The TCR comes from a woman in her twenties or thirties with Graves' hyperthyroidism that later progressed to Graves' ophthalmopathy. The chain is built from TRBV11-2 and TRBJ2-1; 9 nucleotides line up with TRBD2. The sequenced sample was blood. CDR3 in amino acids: CASSLGLAGLYNEQFF. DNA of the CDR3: TGTGCCAGCAGCTTAGGGCTAGCGGGGCTGTACAATGAGCAGTTCTTC.